This record concerns one T cell receptor (beta chain) sequence. The target antigen is unknown. Exclusion criteria comprised other autoimmune diseases, uncontrolled infections, pregnancy or lactation in patients. The J segment lost 3 bases and the V segment lost 4 bases, leaving 6 bases of the junction unmatched. The CDR3 is made up of 15 amino acids. Germline lookup yields CDR1 LNHNV and CDR2 YYDKDF (reference sequence). This sample was included in a study of Graves' ophthalmopathy and Graves' hyperthyroidism. Overall study results and limits: The authors also found most expanded thyroid clonotypes above 0.001 frequency in blood. With over 85% sensitivity and 75% to 84% specificity, a 13-signature model separated ophthalmopathy from stable hyperthyroidism. With a specificity of under 85% and a sensitivity of roughly 71%, the model predicted ophthalmopathy progression.

For repertoire sequencing, the TCR beta CDR3 regions were amplified from RNA transcripts. First-round RT-PCR employed HTBI primers, with a second-round multiplex PCR after it. MiXCR, run by TCRdb on the multiplex PCR reads, gives a single entry per CDR3 protein. There are 450,000 to 600,000 distinct CDR3 sequences in the sample; 39% occur only once, and around 4.6% lies in the top ten. Sequenced sample: peripheral blood or thyroid tissue (not recorded which). The J gene is TRBJ2-7, the V gene TRBV15, with 10 bases matching TRBD1. The origin of this receptor is an adult man with Graves' hyperthyroidism. The CDR3 is CATSTGTGELYEQYF. The CDR3 nucleotides read TGTGCCACCAGCACCGGGACAGGGGAACTCTACGAGCAGTACTTC.